This is a list of T cell receptor beta chains from one sample in a study of blood T cell repertoires in COVID-19. The table came from immunoSEQ multiplex PCR; TCRdb's copy has only in-frame clones and leaves some out. This table has 170,000 or so clones, roughly 84% appearing once. Sequencing input: peripheral blood. Receptors were obtained from a woman in her thirties or forties with COVID-19, enrolled during active disease. Each CDR3 is given with its conserved first and last residue. A D gene is named only where the DNA matches it firmly. Size tells how often a clone was seen (once, few, many) or the class of an expanded clone, and some rows leave it out.

>TRBJ1-2|TRBD1|NA|TRBV27
TGTGCCAGCAGCCCCGACAGGGCCGGCTACACCTTC
CASSPDRAGYTF
>TRBJ2-1|TRBD1|NA|TRBV2
TGTGCCAGCACAAGACAGGGGATGCGTGGAGAGCAGTTCTTC
CASTRQGMRGEQFF
>TRBJ1-1|NA|NA|TRBV27
TGTGCCAGCAGTTTATCGTACAGGCAGAACACTGAAGCTTTCTTT
CASSLSYRQNTEAFF
>TRBJ2-1|TRBD2|NA|TRBV10-2
TGCGCCAGCAGTGATGGGACTAGAATCAATGAGCAGTTCTTC
CASSDGTRINEQFF
>TRBJ2-7|TRBD1|NA|TRBV7-9
TGTGCCAGCAGCTATGGGACAGTGTCCTACGAGCAGTACTTC
CASSYGTVSYEQYF
>TRBJ2-7|NA|NA|TRBV9
TGTGCCAGCAGCCCGCGGTCCCCAAATTACGAGCAGTACTTC
CASSPRSPNYEQYF
>TRBJ1-1|NA|NA|TRBV5-4
TGTGCCAGCGGGGCGAACACTGAAGCTTTCTTT
CASGANTEAFF
>TRBJ2-7|TRBD2|NA|TRBV5-1
TGCGCCGGCAGCTTGGCCGGGGGGGGAGTGGGAGCGTACGAGCAGTACTTC
CAGSLAGGGVGAYEQYF
>TRBJ2-7|NA|NA|TRBV2
TGTGCCAGCACCGGGAGGGACAGGGTCTACGAGCAGTACTTC
CASTGRDRVYEQYF
>TRBJ2-7|NA|NA|TRBV7-6
TGTGCCAGCAGCGAAAGCCCGGCCTACGAGCAGTACTTC
CASSESPAYEQYF
>TRBJ1-2|NA|NA|TRBV6-5
TGTGCCAGCCTAACCACCCCCTTTTATGGCTACACCTTC
CASLTTPFYGYTF
>TRBJ1-2|NA|once|TRBV19
TGTGCCAGTCTGACAGGACCACGGGCAGCTAACTATGGCTACACCTTC
CASLTGPRAANYGYTF
>TRBJ2-5|TRBD2|NA|TRBV6-5
TGTGCCAGCAGGCCGCATAGCGGGGGCGGAGAGACCCAGTACTTC
CASRPHSGGGETQYF
>TRBJ2-7|TRBD1|NA|TRBV27
TGTGCCAGCAGTTACACAGGGGGCTACGAGCAGTACTTC
CASSYTGGYEQYF
>TRBJ1-1|TRBD1|NA|TRBV6-5
TGTGCCAGCCGAAGACAGGGCCAAGCTTTCTTT
CASRRQGQAFF
>TRBJ2-1|NA|NA|TRBV21-1
TGTGCCAGCAGCAAAGTTGAGACTAGTTACAATGAGCAGTTCTTC
CASSKVETSYNEQFF
>TRBJ1-2|TRBD1|few|TRBV6-1
TGTGCCAGCAGTGAATGGACAGGGTCAAACTATGGCTACACCTTC
CASSEWTGSNYGYTF
>TRBJ1-1|TRBD1|NA|TRBV2
TGTGCCACTTCTCATTCAGACAGGGGGTACACTGAAGCTTTCTTT
CATSHSDRGYTEAFF
>TRBJ1-1|NA|NA|TRBV19
TGTGCCAGTAGTATGGCAGGGGTAACTGAAGCTTTCTTT
CASSMAGVTEAFF
>TRBJ2-2|TRBD1|NA|TRBV5-4
TGTGCCACCGAAGGACAGGCGATCACCGGGGAGCTGTTTTTT
CATEGQAITGELFF
>TRBJ2-7|TRBD1|once|TRBV5-4
TGTGCCAGCACCCTATGGGGGGACAGGGGTTTGGACTACGAGCAGTACTTC
CASTLWGDRGLDYEQYF
>TRBJ1-2|TRBD1|NA|TRBV24-1
TGTGCCACCAGTCAAACAGGGGAGCCTAACTATGGCTACACCTTC
CATSQTGEPNYGYTF
>TRBJ2-5|NA|NA|TRBV7-8
TGTGCCAGCAGCTTAGAAGGGGTTCCGCAAGAGACCCAGTACTTC
CASSLEGVPQETQYF
>TRBJ2-3|NA|NA|TRBV14
TGTGCCAGCAGCCAAGAGGTGGCCTTCAGGCAGTATTTT
CASSQEVAFRQYF
>TRBJ1-5|TRBD1|few|TRBV2
TGTGCCAGCAGTGAAGGAGGGGGCTTTCAGCCCCAGCATTTT
CASSEGGGFQPQHF
>TRBJ2-5|NA|NA|TRBV6-4
TGTGCCAGCAGTGACCAAGGAGGAGAGACCCAGTACTTC
CASSDQGGETQYF
>TRBJ2-3|TRBD2|NA|TRBV27
TGTGCCAGCAGTTCCCCGGGGCGGGGGGATGATACGCAGTATTTT
CASSSPGRGDDTQYF
>TRBJ2-4|TRBD2|NA|TRBV19
TGTGCCAGTAGTATCAGTTTGGGGGGGGCCAAAAACATTCAGTACTTC
CASSISLGGAKNIQYF
>TRBJ2-5|NA|NA|TRBV5-1
TGCGCCAGCTTCCCTTGGGGCCAGGAGACCCAGTACTTC
CASFPWGQETQYF
>TRBJ2-5|NA|NA|TRBV14
TGTGCCAGCCCCTCGGAGGGCGAGGGTAAGACCCAGTACTTC
CASPSEGEGKTQYF
>TRBJ2-1|NA|NA|TRBV5-1
TGCGCCAGCAGCTCCACACTAGTTCGGGAGCAGTTCTTC
CASSSTLVREQFF
>TRBJ2-2|NA|NA|TRBV5-6
TGTGCCAGCAGCATCCAGGGAACCGGGGAGCTGTTTTTT
CASSIQGTGELFF
>TRBJ1-6|NA|NA|TRBV6-4
TGTGCCAGCAGTGATTGGGCCTCTCCTAATTCACCCCTCCACTTT
CASSDWASPNSPLHF
>TRBJ1-5|NA|once|TRBV12-3/TRBV12-4
TGTGCCAGCAGCACCGGAGGCAATCAGCCCCAGCATTTT
CASSTGGNQPQHF
>TRBJ1-4|TRBD1|once|TRBV11-3
TGTGCCAGCAGCTCCACCGGGACAGCAGATGAAAAACTGTTTTTT
CASSSTGTADEKLFF
>TRBJ2-7|NA|NA|TRBV13
TGTGCCAGCAGCTTAAGCGCCGCGTACGAGCAGTACTTC
CASSLSAAYEQYF
>TRBJ1-3|NA|NA|TRBV4-1
TGCGCCAGCAGCCAAGACCAATTCGGGGACACCATATATTTT
CASSQDQFGDTIYF
>TRBJ2-7|TRBD1|NA|TRBV6-5
TGTGCCAGCAGTTACGGGACAGGGATATACGAGCAGTACTTC
CASSYGTGIYEQYF
>TRBJ2-3|NA|NA|TRBV7-7
TGTGCTAGCAGCCCCAATTTGGGGCAGTCAGATACGCAGTATTTT
CASSPNLGQSDTQYF
>TRBJ2-7|NA|NA|TRBV28
TGTGCCAGCAGTCCTTATGTGGGGGGGACATCTACCTACGAGCAGTACTTC
CASSPYVGGTSTYEQYF
>TRBJ2-1|NA|once|TRBV12-3/TRBV12-4
TGTGCCAGCAGTTTCTGGAGAAATGAGCAGTTCTTC
CASSFWRNEQFF
>TRBJ1-2|NA|NA|TRBV29-1
TGCAGCGTTGAGGCGGCAGTTAACTATGGCTACACCTTC
CSVEAAVNYGYTF
>TRBJ1-1|NA|NA|TRBV6-5
TGTGCCAGCAGTTCATTCGGTCCGGGGGAAGCTTTCTTT
CASSSFGPGEAFF
>TRBJ2-7|NA|NA|TRBV28
TGTGCCAGCACCGTAACAGGAGCCAGCGCTTCGTCCTACGAGCAGTACTTC
CASTVTGASASSYEQYF
>TRBJ1-2|NA|NA|TRBV3-1/TRBV3-2
TGTGCCAGCAGCCAAGGGTCTAAACCGTGGTATGGCTACACCTTC
CASSQGSKPWYGYTF
>TRBJ1-4|TRBD1|NA|TRBV6-6
TGTGCCAGCATCAAAACAGGGGGGGAAAAACTGTTTTTT
CASIKTGGEKLFF
>TRBJ2-2|NA|NA|TRBV6-2/TRBV6-3
TGTGCCAGCAGTTACTCCCACAGGTCGAACACCGGGGAGCTGTTTTTT
CASSYSHRSNTGELFF
>TRBJ1-3|NA|NA|TRBV5-5
TGTGCCAGCAGCTTGGAAACGGGGGACACCATATATTTT
CASSLETGDTIYF
>TRBJ2-7|NA|once|TRBV3-1/TRBV3-2
TGTGCCGGCAGCCAACGTCATTACTCCGGCGAGCAGTACTTC
CAGSQRHYSGEQYF
>TRBJ1-5|NA|NA|TRBV12-2
TGTGCAAGTCGCTCCCCCCCCCGGGACAGGGATCAGCCCCAGCATTTT
CASRSPPRDRDQPQHF
>TRBJ1-2|TRBD1|NA|TRBV10-1
TGCGCCAGCAGTGAGTACTCGACAGGGGATAACTATGGCTACACCTTC
CASSEYSTGDNYGYTF
>TRBJ2-3|NA|NA|TRBV6-5
TGTGCCAGCATCCCTTTTAGCACAGATACGCAGTATTTT
CASIPFSTDTQYF
>TRBJ1-1|NA|once|TRBV6-6
TGTGCGGTTGTCGGAGGCACTGAAGCTTTCTTT
CAVVGGTEAFF
>TRBJ1-2|NA|NA|TRBV7-8
TGTGCCAGCAGCTTAGCAACCGTGCCGTCGGACTATGGCTACACCTTC
CASSLATVPSDYGYTF
>TRBJ1-5|TRBD1|NA|TRBV6-1
TGTGCCAGCAGTGAAGCGCGACAGGGGGCCCGGCCCCAGCATTTT
CASSEARQGARPQHF
>TRBJ1-1|NA|NA|TRBV7-3
TGTGCCAGCAGACAGGGCGAGAACACTGAAGCTTTCTTT
CASRQGENTEAFF
>TRBJ1-6|NA|NA|TRBV6-5
TGTGCCAGCAGCCCATCCACCGGGTACAATTCACCCCTCCACTTT
CASSPSTGYNSPLHF